This T cell receptor beta chain emerged from a study of blood T cell repertoires in COVID-19. Turning to the study itself: T cells, B-cell-depleted T cells, or PBMCs supplied cDNA or gDNA.

Germline V gives CDR1 SGHTA, CDR2 FQGNSA. The CDR3 is made up of 17 amino acids. Trimming took off 1 base at V and 0 bases at J, with 13 bases between the two ends. Measured with immunoSEQ multiplex PCR; TCRdb has only the in-frame clones, and not every one. The data contain around 74,000 clones, 70% to 90% of them singletons. The chain is built from TRBV7-2 and TRBJ1-5; D is uncertain. Source material: peripheral blood. The clonotype comes from a man aged 50-60 years with active COVID-19. The CDR3 sequence: CASSLDHSPYSNQPQHF. The CDR3 nucleotides read TGTGCCAGCAGCTTAGATCACAGTCCTTATAGCAATCAGCCCCAGCATTTT.